This paragraph reports one TCR beta chain. The antigen remains unidentified. Here immunoSEQ multiplex PCR was the method, and the copy in TCRdb shows in-frame clones only, minus some. This table holds 100,000 or so clones, 89% found once. The sample belongs to a study of T cell responses to AZD1222 COVID-19 vaccine. Looked up from germline, CDR1 is MNHEY and CDR2 is SVGAGI. The V end was cut by 6 bases, the J end by 6 bases, with 11 bases between. The CDR3 extends over 13 amino acids. Study findings and constraints: Clonal diversity was possibly underestimated, and white British individuals and females predominated among donors. Only six or seven AZD1222 recipients were seropositive at baseline. Dominant CD4 TCR responses targeted spike regions 160-218 and 743-854.

The source is an adult who received the AZD1222 COVID-19 vaccine. Sequenced here: peripheral blood, sampled 28 days after the second AZD1222 dose. The gene calls are TRBV6-5 and TRBJ2-2; D perhaps matches TRBD1 (6 bases). The CDR3 region is CASSPRGSGELFF. The DNA for the CDR3 is TGTGCCAGCAGCCCCAGGGGATCCGGGGAGCTGTTTTTT.